The T cell receptor beta chain described here comes from a study of shared clonotypes between healthy human individuals. At the level of the study: Per donor, three plates held CD4 naive cells, three held CD4 memory, two held CD8 naive and one held CD8 memory. Study-wide findings and caveats: The low donor count limited represented genetic and exposure-history diversity. Clonotypes shared by all four donors outscored non-shared clonotypes in generation probability.

The CDR3 loop spans 13 amino acids. Germline V gene lookup returns CDR1 SGHRS and CDR2 YFSETQ. Trimming took 0 bases from V and 6 from J, leaving 7 bases between them. Clones were sequenced by immunoSEQ multiplex PCR, and TCRdb holds only the in-frame ones, with some missing. The sample includes around 980,000 clones, roughly 74% seen only once; the top ten take 0.5% to 0.65%. The donors were adults (healthy and HIV-negative) with no recent acute infections or vaccinations. This clone has more than one count but fewer than ten. Its antigen is as yet unknown. This chain joins TRBV5-1 and TRBJ2-1; no definite D call. The sequenced sample was memory CD4+ T cells from PBMCs. Documented subset: CD45RA-negative fraction. The receptor was derived from a young man in good health. Some clones in this sample may be carry-over from other donors' samples. The CDR3: CASSLGHINEQFF. The CDR3 region has the DNA TGCGCCAGCAGCTTGGGACATATCAATGAGCAGTTCTTC.